This note documents a single T cell receptor (beta chain) sequence. This receptor's antigen is unknown. Base qualities are not recorded, but no much larger clone differs from it by a single base. RNA was extracted using the RNeasy kit, and roughly 0.5 to 1 microgram was reverse transcribed with random hexamers. TCR beta CDR3 regions were amplified with the immunoSEQ multiplex PCR assay covering 54 Vbeta and 13 Jbeta segments. PCR amplification bias was corrected using a synthetic template baseline for primer optimization and computational correction. In the source study's methods: Reads were assigned to V, D and J genes according to IMGT and analyzed in immunoSEQ Analyzer, with only productive sequences retained. Clonality was computed as one minus Shannon entropy normalized by log2 of the number of productive unique sequences. For each patient and control, public and private clones were evaluated within the 100 most prevalent clones. Clones were defined as Susac-specific if absent from the healthy and MS cohorts, from over a thousand published viral clones and from other ImmuneACCESS disease sequences. Through fastp at Q25 and MiXCR, TCRdb rebuilt clones from the public reads, retaining in-frame beta chains. Each record represents a unique CDR3 protein, reported with the most common genes and DNA among its rows. TCRdb's processing, not the authors' own work, is the source of the V and J calls. The sample profile shows some 190,000 distinct CDR3 sequences; approximately 94% of them were found once. Approximately 0.15% of the sample is held by the ten biggest clonotypes.

As encoded in the germline V gene, CDR1 is SNHLY while CDR2 is FYNNEI. Trimming removed 6 bases from V and 5 bases from J, leaving 11 bases between the germline ends. From its cysteine to its phenylalanine, the CDR3 spans 14 amino acids. The DNA shown is the 42-base CDR3, in frame from base 1. These data belong to a study of CD8 T cells in Susac syndrome (dated by TCRdb to between 2019 and 2020). In the study overall: Of the Susac syndrome patients who were sequenced, five or six had clinically active disease and 8 or 9 were in clinical remission. At blood withdrawal, Susac syndrome patients were either therapy-naive, taking corticosteroids (in some cases with IVIg as well), or taking IVIg alone. The study used repertoire sequencing to test whether antigen drove CD8+ T cell activation and differentiation in Susac syndrome. Summary of the overall study and its limitations: The TCR sequencing and HLA analysis was acknowledged to have included a relatively small number of individuals. In patients with Susac syndrome, the CD4+ T cell repertoire showed no detectable clonal expansion.

Peripheral blood CD8+ and CD4+ T cells from healthy donors, Susac syndrome patients and multiple sclerosis patients were profiled by high-throughput TCR beta sequencing. The Susac syndrome patients fulfilled recently defined diagnostic criteria for either definite or probable disease. CD8+ TEMRA cells were enriched by FACS, while bulk CD8+ and CD4+ T cells were purified by magnetic negative isolation. Blood was drawn into EDTA tubes, processed within 24 hours, and PBMCs were isolated by density gradient centrifugation. PBMCs intended for TCR sequencing were frozen in liquid nitrogen and were later thawed in a 37 degrees C water bath. The sorted or isolated CD4+, CD8+ and CD8+ TEMRA cells reached a purity of at least 90%.

Recombination linked TRBV2 to TRBJ1-6; the D segment could be TRBD1, given 5 matching bases. Sequencing input: CD4+ T cells from PBMCs. This TCR was recovered from a human donor with Susac syndrome. The CDR3 region has the sequence CASRVGPNNSPLHF. Here is the DNA: TGTGCCAGCAGGGTGGGACCGAATAATTCACCCCTCCACTTT.